This record concerns one T cell receptor (beta chain) sequence. The antigen remains undetermined. Those who donated were healthy bone marrow donors. In the PCR, 60 Vbeta and 13 Jbeta primers were used. Libraries were prepared by immunoSEQ multiplex PCR; TCRdb keeps only in-frame clonotypes and omits some of them. Seen here are over 150,000 clones, 75% to 85% observed once, and the top ten hold about 7.4%. These data belong to a study of cytomegalovirus exposure and HLA in healthy donors. Findings and caveats of the study: V segments that were indistinguishable, TRBV6-2 and TRBV6-3 among them, were omitted from analysis. Cytomegalovirus-associated TCR beta chains were listed, numbering 150 to 200.

The length of the CDR3 is 16 residues. Trimming pared 3 bases from V and 8 bases from J, leaving 22 bases between. CDR1 and CDR2 (germline): MNHEY, SMNVEV (reference sequence). The gene calls are TRBV27 and TRBJ1-2, with D tentatively TRBD1 (5 bases). The sample comprised PBMCs. This clonotype originated in a male donor in good health and CMV-seropositive. The CDR3 region has the DNA TGTGCCAGCAGTTTGCAGGGCTCATCGGGTAGAGAAGGCTACACCTTC. Translated, it gives CASSLQGSSGREGYTF.